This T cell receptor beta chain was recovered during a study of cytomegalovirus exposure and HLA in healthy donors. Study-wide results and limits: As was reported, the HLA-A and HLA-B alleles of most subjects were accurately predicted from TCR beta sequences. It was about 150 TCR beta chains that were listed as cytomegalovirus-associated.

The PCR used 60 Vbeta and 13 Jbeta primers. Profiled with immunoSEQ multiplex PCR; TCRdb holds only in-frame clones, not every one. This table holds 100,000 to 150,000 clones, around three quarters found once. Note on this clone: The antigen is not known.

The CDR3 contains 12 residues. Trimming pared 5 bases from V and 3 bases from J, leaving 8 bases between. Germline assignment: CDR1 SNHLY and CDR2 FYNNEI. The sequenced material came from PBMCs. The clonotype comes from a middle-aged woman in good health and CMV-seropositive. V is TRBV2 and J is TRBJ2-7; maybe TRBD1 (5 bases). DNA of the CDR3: TGTGCCAGCAGTAGACAGATCTACGAGCAGTACTTC. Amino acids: CASSRQIYEQYF.